This T cell receptor (beta chain) was observed in a study of T cells in localized non-small cell lung cancer. Study findings and constraints: Researchers found a median around 61 of the top 100 tumor clones in adjacent lung. Those with higher blood T cell density had longer overall survival. Only one tumor region went through sequencing, so heterogeneity may still be there. Exceeding tumor, uninvolved adjacent lung had the highest T cell clonality.

For this clone: Its antigen is unidentified.

Profiled with immunoSEQ multiplex PCR; TCRdb holds only in-frame clones, not every one. The sample lists about 78,000 clones; 70% to 90% were seen once. The input for sequencing was peripheral blood, taken before any cancer treatment. This receptor was obtained from a man aged 40 to 70 with stage I lung adenocarcinoma.

The CDR3 loop reads CASSLAMAGGAYSYEQYF. The CDR3 DNA follows: TGCGCCAGCAGCTTGGCCATGGCGGGGGGTGCCTACTCCTACGAGCAGTACTTC. The rearrangement joins TRBV5-1 to TRBJ2-7, with 8 bases identical to TRBD2. The CDR3 is 18 residues long. Germline V gene lookup returns CDR1 SGHRS and CDR2 YFSETQ. V dropped 0 bases and J dropped 0; count of bases not matched to a gene: 11.